These 32 T cell receptor beta chains were all obtained from the same sample, sequenced in a study of technical replicates of blood from a few donors. The assay was immunoSEQ multiplex PCR, and TCRdb's table has in-frame clones only and misses some. The sample shows tens of thousands of clones, over 90% of them seen only once. Sequenced sample: T cells isolated from PBMCs. These receptors originate from a human donor in good health.

The chain links TRBV18 to TRBJ1-1; TRBD1 is a possible D gene (6 bases). Trimming cost V 3 bases and J 7 bases, with 18 bases left between them. Germline assignment: CDR1 KGHSH and CDR2 LQKENI. This CDR3 spans 15 amino acids. As DNA, the CDR3 is TGTGCCAGCTCACCCGAGACAGGACGATCCGGTGAAGCTTTCTTT. This codes for CASSPETGRSGEAFF.

This chain joins TRBV9 and TRBJ1-3, with D unclear. The CDR3 is 14 residues long. Looked up from germline, CDR1 is SGDLS and CDR2 is YYNGEE. Trimming shortened V by 0 bases and J by 6 bases, and 10 bases separated the two germline ends. DNA for the CDR3: TGTGCCAGCAGCGTAGGTAACAGAGTAAACACCATATATTTT. Translating gives CASSVGNRVNTIYF.

This chain connects TRBV19 to TRBJ2-3; perhaps TRBD2 as D (6 bases). The CDR3 extends over 16 amino acids. Trimming removed 3 bases from V and 7 bases from J, with 20 bases in between. The germline V gene has CDR1 LNHDA and CDR2 SQIVND (reference sequence). The DNA for the CDR3 is TGTGCCAGTAGTATCGGAGGGTTTGGGGTCGGGAATACGCAGTATTTT. Translation gives CASSIGGFGVGNTQYF.

The genes are TRBV6-5 and TRBJ2-3; unclear D gene. Germline V gene lookup returns CDR1 MNHEY and CDR2 SVGAGI. V was shortened by 11 bases and J by 6 bases, with 12 bases between the two germline ends. This CDR3 contains 11 residues. CDR3 in DNA: TGTGCCTCCCTCGGTACTGATACGCAGTATTTT. As protein: CASLGTDTQYF.

The DNA of the CDR3 is TGTGCCAGCAGCTCTACAGGGAAGATACAAGAGACCCAGTACTTC. Amino acids: CASSSTGKIQETQYF. The chain joins TRBV28 to TRBJ2-5, with D perhaps TRBD1 (6 bases). The CDR3 loop spans 15 amino acids. Per the germline V gene, CDR1 is MDHEN and CDR2 is SYDVKM. The ends were cut back, 6 bases at V and 2 bases at J, with 16 bases in the middle.

The chain links TRBV27 to TRBJ2-1, with 10 bases that match TRBD2. CDR1 is MNHEY, CDR2 SMNVEV, per germline (reference sequence). CDR3 length: 14 amino acids. The V and J ends lost 5 bases and 5 bases, in that order; junction bases with no gene match: 3. This CDR3 is CASSAAGGHNEQFF. CDR3 coding DNA: TGTGCCAGCAGTGCAGCGGGAGGGCACAATGAGCAGTTCTTC.

This clone was counted only a few times. CDR3 sequence: CASSTMQGGLNTEAFF. The CDR3 DNA reads as TGTGCCAGCAGTACGATGCAGGGGGGCCTGAACACTGAAGCTTTCTTT. The rearrangement uses TRBV7-9 and TRBJ1-1; 7 bases agree with TRBD1. V gave up 6 bases and J gave up 0 bases; unmatched junction bases: 10. Germline values: CDR1 SEHNR, CDR2 FQNEAQ (reference sequence). This CDR3 is built from 16 residues.

This clone has only one observation. V usage is TRBV7-9 and J usage is TRBJ2-3; TRBD2 agrees at 10 bases. Germline CDR1 reads SEHNR; CDR2 reads FQNEAQ (reference sequence). Trimming removed 2 bases from V and 5 bases from J; junction bases left unmatched: 10. The CDR3 covers 17 residues. This CDR3 is CASSLKGLAGEVDTQYF. DNA of the CDR3: TGTGCCAGCAGCTTAAAAGGGCTAGCGGGAGAGGTAGATACGCAGTATTTT.

The chain couples TRBV19 to TRBJ1-5; possible D gene TRBD1, 5 bases. CDR1 and CDR2 (germline): LNHDA, SQIVND (reference sequence). V gave up 3 bases and J gave up 7 bases, with 7 bases separating them. The CDR3 loop spans 12 amino acids. CDR3 nucleotide sequence: TGTGCCAGTAGTATCAGGGCCCAGCCCCAGCATTTT. Amino acid sequence: CASSIRAQPQHF.

The rearrangement uses TRBV2 and TRBJ1-2; 12 bases are a match to TRBD1. The CDR3 runs 13 residues. Looked up from germline, CDR1 is SNHLY and CDR2 is FYNNEI. J was trimmed by 8 bases and V by 5 bases; bases with no gene match: 3. This CDR3 reads CASSPGTGGGYTF. CDR3 nucleotide sequence: TGTGCCAGCAGTCCCGGGACAGGGGGCGGCTACACCTTC.

On this clone itself: One end of the junction fails to match germline, which may point to a read error. The chain has TRBV7-7 and TRBJ2-6, with D possibly TRBD2 on 5 matching bases. Germline lookup yields CDR1 SSHAT and CDR2 FNYEAQ (reference sequence). CDR3 length equals 12 residues. CDR3 DNA sequence: TGTGCTAGCAGCCCGGACTCAGGTGTCCTGACTTTC. Translated: CASSPDSGVLTF.

The chain is built from TRBV18 and TRBJ2-7, with 7 bases matching TRBD1. Germline V lookup: CDR1 KGHSH, CDR2 LQKENI. The CDR3 loop spans 14 amino acids. The trim removed 6 bases at V and 0 bases at J, leaving 5 bases unmatched. CDR3 DNA sequence: TGTGCCAGCTCCCGGGACAGATCCTCCTACGAGCAGTACTTC. It encodes CASSRDRSSYEQYF.

The V gene is TRBV27, the J gene TRBJ2-2; TRBD1 matches 12 bases. The CDR3 has 17 amino acids. The germline V gene encodes CDR1 MNHEY and CDR2 SMNVEV (reference sequence). V dropped 1 base and J dropped 6; count of bases not matched to a gene: 6. CDR3 region: CASSLFAGQGAAGELFF. The CDR3, as DNA: TGTGCCAGCAGTTTATTCGCGGGACAGGGGGCGGCCGGGGAGCTGTTTTTT.

The chain recombines TRBV14 with TRBJ2-7; TRBD2 matches at 9 bases. J was trimmed by 5 bases and V by 3 bases; bases with no gene match: 14. CDR1 is SGHDN, CDR2 FVKESK, per germline. The CDR3 totals 17 residues. In nucleotides, the CDR3 is TGTGCCAGCAGCCACAACGAAATTCTAGCGGGGACCGACGAGCAGTACTTC. This codes for CASSHNEILAGTDEQYF. Using reference TRBV14 and TRBJ2-7 for the parts outside the CDR3, the full variable domain is EAGVTQFPSHSVIEKGQTVTLRCDPISGHDNLYWYRRVMGKEIKFLLHFVKESKQDESGMPNNRFLAERTGGTYSTLKVQPAELEDSGVYFCASSHNEILAGTDEQYFGPGTRLTVT.

CDR3 region: CASSLKPGQGYGNTIYF. CDR3 bases: TGCGCCAGCAGCTTAAAGCCGGGACAGGGGTATGGAAACACCATATATTTT. This rearrangement joins TRBV5-1 to TRBJ1-3; 10 bases align to TRBD1. Germline V gene data show CDR1 as SGHRS and CDR2 as YFSETQ. The CDR3 spans 17 residues. Trimming cost V 2 bases and J 3 bases; bases outside gene matches: 8. The whole variable domain, remainder taken from reference TRBV5-1 and TRBJ1-3, is KAGVTQTPRYLIKTRGQQVTLSCSPISGHRSVSWYQQTPGQGLQFLFEYFSETQRNKGNFPGRFSGRQFSNSRSEMNVSTLELGDSALYLCASSLKPGQGYGNTIYFGEGSWLTVV.

The gene calls are TRBV5-1 and TRBJ2-7; possibly TRBD1 for D (7 bases). V was pared by 4 bases and J by 6 bases, with 20 bases between. The CDR3 spans 15 residues. Germline V lookup: CDR1 SGHRS, CDR2 YFSETQ. The CDR3 is CASSPEVGGGGEQYF. The CDR3 DNA reads as TGCGCCAGCAGCCCGGAGGTTGGAGGGGGCGGCGAGCAGTACTTC.

The V and J genes are TRBV5-4 and TRBJ2-7, with D possibly TRBD1 on 5 matching bases. The CDR3 covers 14 residues. V lost 2 bases and J 3 bases, leaving 12 bases between the germline ends. Germline V gene data show CDR1 as SGHNT and CDR2 as YYREEE (reference sequence). The CDR3 coding sequence is TGTGCCAGCAGCTTTCCAGGGATCAACTACGAGCAGTACTTC. Its protein is CASSFPGINYEQYF.

J is TRBJ2-5 and V is TRBV4-1, with 11 nucleotides matching TRBD2. The germline CDR1 and CDR2 sequences are MGHRA and YSYEKL. The CDR3 totals 16 residues. Trimming cost V 0 bases and J 4 bases; bases outside gene matches: 4. The CDR3 region has the DNA TGCGCCAGCAGCCAAGATCGGCTAGCGGGGGGAGAGACCCAGTACTTC. Amino acids: CASSQDRLAGGETQYF.

This chain joins TRBV9 and TRBJ2-1, with D perhaps matching TRBD1 (6 bases). In germline, CDR1 is SGDLS, CDR2 YYNGEE. V lost 6 bases and J 0 bases, leaving 13 bases between the germline ends. The length of the CDR3 is 15 residues. The DNA of the CDR3 is TGTGCCAGCACATCGACAGGCAGCTCCTACAATGAGCAGTTCTTC. This encodes CASTSTGSSYNEQFF.

The chain is built from TRBV27 and TRBJ1-3; D remains unclear. Germline V gene sequence: CDR1 MNHEY, CDR2 SMNVEV (reference sequence). The CDR3 sequence is 16 residues long. Between the trimmed V and J ends, which lost 3 bases and 6 bases, there was a span of 18 bases. This CDR3 reads CASSFTVPGITNTIYF. The CDR3 bases are TGTGCCAGCAGTTTCACTGTACCCGGGATAACAAACACCATATATTTT.

This rearrangement joins TRBV5-1 to TRBJ1-5; D not resolved. V gave up 0 bases and J gave up 1 base, with 14 bases separating them. Germline loops: CDR1 SGHRS, CDR2 YFSETQ. This CDR3 has 17 amino acids. The CDR3 DNA sequence: TGCGCCAGCAGCTTGGAAGTTGGAGGTTTGAGCAATCAGCCCCAGCATTTT. Translation: CASSLEVGGLSNQPQHF.

The chain is built from TRBV28 and TRBJ1-3; the D is unclear. V dropped 4 bases and J dropped 7 bases, with 29 bases sitting between them. The CDR3 is made up of 19 amino acids. Germline CDR1 is MDHEN and CDR2 is SYDVKM. The CDR3 is CASSSVAGGPLWRGNTIYF. Here the CDR3 DNA reads TGTGCCAGCAGTTCCGTGGCAGGTGGCCCCCTCTGGCGTGGGAACACCATATATTTT.

This rearrangement joins TRBV9 to TRBJ2-7; 7 bases match TRBD2. CDR1 and CDR2 from the germline V gene are SGDLS and YYNGEE. CDR3 length equals 14 residues. The V gene end was trimmed by 0 bases and the J gene end by 2 bases; junction bases not matched to a gene: 2. The CDR3 DNA sequence: TGTGCCAGCAGCGTAGCGGGGGGTCCCTACGAGCAGTACTTC. Translated: CASSVAGGPYEQYF.

V usage is TRBV29-1 and J usage is TRBJ1-1, with a possible D match to TRBD1 (6 bases). This CDR3 contains 10 residues. The ends were cut back, 7 bases at V and 10 bases at J, with 13 bases in the middle. Germline V lookup: CDR1 SQVTM, CDR2 ANQGSEA. Here the CDR3 reads CSAVIQGAFF. The DNA of the CDR3 is TGCAGCGCTGTGATACAGGGAGCTTTCTTT.

This clone was counted only a few times. J is TRBJ1-1 and V is TRBV2; D remains unclear. The CDR3 extends over 13 amino acids. Germline loops: CDR1 SNHLY, CDR2 FYNNEI. Trimming stripped 4 bases from V and 2 bases from J, with 8 bases between. CDR3 DNA: TGTGCCAGCAGTGGTGAGTCTAACACTGAAGCTTTCTTT. Encoded protein: CASSGESNTEAFF.

The chain combines TRBV5-1 with TRBJ2-3, with TRBD2 matching over 9 bases. CDR1 SGHRS and CDR2 YFSETQ come from the germline V gene. The CDR3 spans 16 residues. Trimming took 1 base from V and 2 from J; bases not matched to a gene: 5. CDR3 sequence: CASSLTSGGFTDTQYF. The CDR3 bases are TGCGCCAGCAGCTTGACCAGCGGGGGGTTCACAGATACGCAGTATTTT.

This chain links TRBV6-1 with TRBJ2-5, with TRBD1 as a possible D gene (5 bases). Per the germline V gene, CDR1 is MNHNS and CDR2 is SASEGT. The V end was cut by 1 base, the J end by 5 bases, with 20 bases between. The CDR3 is made up of 17 amino acids. The CDR3 sequence is CASSEDPPWGRTETQYF. CDR3 DNA sequence: TGTGCCAGCAGTGAAGACCCCCCGTGGGGCAGGACCGAGACCCAGTACTTC.

J is TRBJ1-4 and V is TRBV5-4; 9 nucleotides match TRBD1. The trim removed 2 bases at V and 3 bases at J, leaving 2 bases unmatched. This CDR3 comprises 15 residues. Per germline, CDR1 SGHNT and CDR2 YYREEE (reference sequence). CDR3 nucleotide sequence: TGTGCCAGCAGCTTTAGACAGGGGGCTAATGAAAAACTGTTTTTT. The encoded protein is CASSFRQGANEKLFF.

V gene TRBV5-1 combines with J gene TRBJ2-2; 10 bases are shared with TRBD2. Per germline, CDR1 SGHRS and CDR2 YFSETQ. The CDR3 consists of 16 residues. Germline trimming cut 2 bases from V and 4 bases from J; bases unmatched to any gene: 5. CDR3 in amino acids: CASSFPSGGPTGELFF. The CDR3 DNA sequence: TGCGCCAGCAGCTTCCCTAGCGGGGGCCCCACCGGGGAGCTGTTTTTT.

Only one count was recorded for this clone. The chain recombines TRBV4-1 with TRBJ2-7, with 13 bases identical to TRBD2. The CDR3 is 17 amino acids. In germline, CDR1 is MGHRA, CDR2 YSYEKL. With 0 bases clipped from V and 4 bases from J, the junction kept 6 bases outside the gene matches. CDR3: CASSQDPGTSGIYEQYF. The CDR3 coding sequence is TGCGCCAGCAGCCAAGATCCGGGGACTAGCGGGATATACGAGCAGTACTTC.

This sequence joins TRBV15 and TRBJ2-2; 8 bases line up with TRBD2. The CDR3 sequence is 14 residues long. V shed 5 bases, J shed 7 bases, and the junction held 6 bases outside the gene matches. Per germline, CDR1 LNHNV and CDR2 YYDKDF (reference sequence). CDR3 nucleotide sequence: TGTGCCACCAGCGGGGGGACTAGTCGCGGGGAGCTGTTTTTT. Translation gives CATSGGTSRGELFF. Based on the CDR3 plus reference TRBV15 and TRBJ2-2, the full variable domain is DAMVIQNPRYQVTQFGKPVTLSCSQTLNHNVMYWYQQKSSQAPKLLFHYYDKDFNNEADTPDNFQSRRPNTSFCFLDIRSPGLGDTAMYLCATSGGTSRGELFFGEGSRLTVL.

This clone was seen a handful of times. V is TRBV30 and J is TRBJ1-1, with D perhaps TRBD1 (6 bases). CDR1 GTSNPN and CDR2 SVGIG come from the germline V gene (reference sequence). The germline V and J ends were trimmed by 2 bases and 5 bases, with 12 bases remaining between them. CDR3 length: 13 amino acids. CDR3 region: CAWSLEGGTEAFF. CDR3 DNA: TGTGCCTGGAGTTTAGAAGGGGGTACTGAAGCTTTCTTT.